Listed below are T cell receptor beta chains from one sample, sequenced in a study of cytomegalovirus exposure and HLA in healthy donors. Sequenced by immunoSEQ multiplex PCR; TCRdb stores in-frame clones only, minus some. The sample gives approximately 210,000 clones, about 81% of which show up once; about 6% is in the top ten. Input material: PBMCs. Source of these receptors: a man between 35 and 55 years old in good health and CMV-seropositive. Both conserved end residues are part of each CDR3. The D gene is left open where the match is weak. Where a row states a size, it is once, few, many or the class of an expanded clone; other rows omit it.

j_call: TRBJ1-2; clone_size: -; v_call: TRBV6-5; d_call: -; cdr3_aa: CASSTRTANGYTF; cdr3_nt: TGTGCCAGCAGTACCCGGACAGCCAATGGCTACACCTTC
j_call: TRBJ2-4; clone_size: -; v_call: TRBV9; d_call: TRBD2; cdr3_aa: CASSVEIVDVTSGNIQYF; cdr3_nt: TGTGCCAGCAGCGTAGAAATCGTGGACGTGACTAGCGGAAACATTCAGTACTTC
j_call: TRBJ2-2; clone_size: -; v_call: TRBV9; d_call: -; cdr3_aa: CASSVVGGMATGELFF; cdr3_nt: TGTGCCAGCAGCGTAGTGGGCGGGATGGCCACCGGGGAGCTGTTTTTT
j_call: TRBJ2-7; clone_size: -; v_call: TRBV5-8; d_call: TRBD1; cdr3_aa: CASSGLTGTGLDEQYF; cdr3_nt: TGTGCCAGCAGCGGACTAACCGGGACAGGCCTCGACGAGCAGTACTTC
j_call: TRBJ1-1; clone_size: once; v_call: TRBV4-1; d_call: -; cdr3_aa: CASSQDRLGGEAFF; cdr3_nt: TGCGCCAGCAGCCAAGATCGGTTAGGAGGTGAAGCTTTCTTT
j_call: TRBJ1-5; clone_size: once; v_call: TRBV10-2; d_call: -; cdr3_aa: CASSDGRAQPQHF; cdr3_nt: TGCGCCAGCAGTGATGGGAGGGCTCAGCCCCAGCATTTT
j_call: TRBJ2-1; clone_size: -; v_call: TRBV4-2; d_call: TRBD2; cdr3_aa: CASSPGTILRGEQFF; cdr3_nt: TGTGCCAGCAGCCCCGGGACTATCCTTCGGGGTGAGCAGTTCTTC
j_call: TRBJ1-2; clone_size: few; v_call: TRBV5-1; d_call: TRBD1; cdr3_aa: CASSVTGASGYTF; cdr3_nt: TGCGCCAGCAGCGTGACAGGGGCGAGCGGCTACACCTTC
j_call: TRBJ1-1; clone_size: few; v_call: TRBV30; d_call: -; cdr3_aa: CAWSWQGPEAFF; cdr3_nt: TGTGCCTGGAGTTGGCAGGGCCCTGAAGCTTTCTTT
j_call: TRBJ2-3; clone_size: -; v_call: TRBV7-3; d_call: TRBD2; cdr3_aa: CASSPGLGGTDTQYF; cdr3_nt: TGTGCCAGCAGCCCGGGACTAGGGGGCACAGATACGCAGTATTTT